Detailed here is one T cell receptor (beta chain). Its matching antigen is unknown. PCR involved 60 Vbeta and 13 Jbeta primers. Only in-frame clones appear in the TCRdb table, and some are missing; sequencing was by immunoSEQ multiplex PCR. The sample lists roughly 120,000 clones, roughly three quarters seen once, with approximately 7.7% in the top ten. Each donor was healthy, and each was a bone marrow donor. The data belong to a study of cytomegalovirus exposure and HLA in healthy donors. Study overall: About 77 million unique TCRs from HLA-typed donors made up an early data release. The study, taken as a whole, reports: Among the CMV-associated chains, three were confirmed in vitro as specific for CMV antigens. The study had only CMV serostatus as immune exposure information.

V was trimmed by 8 bases and J by 2 bases, leaving 19 bases between them. The CDR3 runs to 16 residues. Germline-derived CDR1 and CDR2 are SGHTA and FQGTGA. Sequencing was done on a sample of PBMCs. This TCR came from a woman aged 45-65 years in good health and CMV-seropositive. The chain has TRBV7-3 and TRBJ1-3; TRBD1 might be the D (6 bases). The CDR3, as DNA: TGTGCCAGCCATTTACTGGGAGGGGGGACTGGAAACACCATATATTTT. It translates to CASHLLGGGTGNTIYF. The entire variable domain, with the rest obtained from reference TRBV7-3 and TRBJ1-3, is as follows: GAGVSQTPSNKVTEKGKYVELRCDPISGHTALYWYRQSLGQGPEFLIYFQGTGAADDSGLPNDRFFAVRPEGSVSTLKIQRTERGDSAVYLCASHLLGGGTGNTIYFGEGSWLTVV.